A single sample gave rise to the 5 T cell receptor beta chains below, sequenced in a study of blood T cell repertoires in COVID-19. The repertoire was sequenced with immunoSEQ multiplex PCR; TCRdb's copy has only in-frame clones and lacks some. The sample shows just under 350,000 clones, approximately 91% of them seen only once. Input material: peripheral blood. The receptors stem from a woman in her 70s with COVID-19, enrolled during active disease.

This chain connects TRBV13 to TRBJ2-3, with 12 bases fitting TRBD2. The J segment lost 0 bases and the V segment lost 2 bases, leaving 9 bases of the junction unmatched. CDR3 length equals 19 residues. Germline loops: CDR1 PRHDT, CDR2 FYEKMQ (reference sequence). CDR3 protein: CASSLSSLAGGISTDTQYF. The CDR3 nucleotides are TGTGCCAGCAGCTTAAGTAGCCTAGCGGGGGGGATCAGCACAGATACGCAGTATTTT.

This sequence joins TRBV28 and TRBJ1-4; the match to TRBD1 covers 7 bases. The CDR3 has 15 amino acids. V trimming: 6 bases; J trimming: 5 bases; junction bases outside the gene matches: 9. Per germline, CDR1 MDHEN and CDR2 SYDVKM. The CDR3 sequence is CASRKEDRLNEKLFF. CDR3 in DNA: TGTGCCAGCAGGAAAGAGGACAGGCTCAATGAAAAACTGTTTTTT.

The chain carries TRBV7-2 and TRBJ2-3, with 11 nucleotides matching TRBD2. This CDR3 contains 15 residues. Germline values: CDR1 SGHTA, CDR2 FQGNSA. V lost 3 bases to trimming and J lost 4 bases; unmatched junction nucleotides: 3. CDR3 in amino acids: CASSFSGGGSDTQYF. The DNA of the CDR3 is TGTGCCAGCAGCTTTAGCGGGGGGGGATCAGATACGCAGTATTTT.

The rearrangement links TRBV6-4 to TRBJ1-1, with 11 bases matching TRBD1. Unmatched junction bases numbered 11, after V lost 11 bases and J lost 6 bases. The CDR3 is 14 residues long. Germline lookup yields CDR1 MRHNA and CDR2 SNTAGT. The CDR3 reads CALRTGGETAEAFF. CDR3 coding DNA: TGTGCCTTAAGGACAGGGGGCGAAACCGCTGAAGCTTTCTTT.

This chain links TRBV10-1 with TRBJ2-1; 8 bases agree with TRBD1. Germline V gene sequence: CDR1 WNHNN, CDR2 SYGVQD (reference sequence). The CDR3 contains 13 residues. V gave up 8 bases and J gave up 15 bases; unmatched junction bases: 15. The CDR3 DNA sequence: TGCGCCAGCGCACCGGGACAGGTCCCAGTATTGTTCTTC. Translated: CASAPGQVPVLFF.